This T cell receptor (beta chain) was documented in a study of T cells after posttransplantation cyclophosphamide. This clone occurred many times. Its target is unknown. General study findings and limits: TRB overlap between skin or GI tissue T cells and blood was limited. After PTCy, TRB diversity resembled that of CNI/methotrexate controls. Donor CD8+ memory clones often dominated recipient blood repertoires at later times.

Profiling relied on immunoSEQ multiplex PCR, and the TCRdb table lists in-frame clones only, not all of them. The sample holds around 34,000 clones, and no clone turns up only once. The CDR3 runs 13 residues. V shed 7 bases and J 12 bases; nucleotides not matched to a gene: 11. Germline V gene lookup returns CDR1 MDHEN and CDR2 SYDVKM. This related bone marrow graft donor gave peripheral blood on the day of marrow donation. The chain uses TRBV28 and TRBJ2-1, with 8 bases lining up with TRBD1. Sequencing was done on a sample of PBMCs. This sequence originates from a man aged 45-65 years in good health, CMV-negative, and a related stem cell transplant donor. The CDR3 loop reads CASTPGQGLWQFF. CDR3 sequence (DNA): TGTGCCAGCACTCCAGGACAGGGCCTTTGGCAGTTCTTC. Complete variable domain (other parts from reference TRBV28 and TRBJ2-1): DVKVTQSSRYLVKRTGEKVFLECVQDMDHENMFWYRQDPGLGLRLIYFSYDVKMKEKGDIPEGYSVSREKKERFSLILESASTNQTSMYLCASTPGQGLWQFFGPGTRLTVL.